This T cell receptor beta chain originates from a study of blood T cell repertoires in COVID-19. Whole-study context: Samples came from the United States, Italy and Spain, spanning acute and convalescent COVID-19. From T cells, B-cell-depleted T cells, or PBMCs came the material, which was cDNA or gDNA.

Trimming removed 6 bases from V and 1 base from J, with 11 bases in between. CDR1 SGHDT and CDR2 YYEEEE come from the germline V gene. CDR3 size: 14 residues. The table came from immunoSEQ multiplex PCR; TCRdb's copy has only in-frame clones and leaves some out. Here the sample spans just under 60,000 clones, over 75% being singletons. Input material: peripheral blood. This clonotype was sampled from a human donor in a cohort sampled during active COVID-19. The chain has TRBV5-6 and TRBJ2-1; perhaps TRBD1 as D (5 bases). The CDR3 loop is CASTPAGSYNEQFF. CDR3 bases: TGTGCCAGCACCCCGGCAGGGTCCTACAATGAGCAGTTCTTC. The entire variable domain, with the rest obtained from reference TRBV5-6 and TRBJ2-1, is as follows: DAGVTQSPTHLIKTRGQQVTLRCSPKSGHDTVSWYQQALGQGPQFIFQYYEEEERQRGNFPDRFSGHQFPNYSSELNVNALLLGDSALYLCASTPAGSYNEQFFGPGTRLTVL.